Listed here are 13 T cell receptor beta chains from one sample, sequenced in a study of CD8+ T cells in alopecia areata. RNA was extracted and reverse transcribed into cDNA as the sequencing template. This table comes from immunoSEQ multiplex PCR, and its TCRdb copy is limited to in-frame clones, with some not included. The sample lists 150,000 to 200,000 clones; around three fifths were seen once. The specimen was CD4+ T cells sorted from blood, collected at week 0. The origin of the receptors is a human donor with alopecia areata.

This clone was found a few times. V gene TRBV4-1 combines with J gene TRBJ1-5; TRBD1 is a possible D gene (6 bases). Trimming cost V 1 base and J 1 base, with 14 bases left between them. This CDR3 spans 17 amino acids. CDR1 is MGHRA and CDR2 is YSYEKL in the germline V gene. The CDR3 nucleotides are TGCGCCAGCAGCCAAGGGCTCAGGGGCGGAAGCAATCAGCCCCAGCATTTT. This encodes CASSQGLRGGSNQPQHF.

This clone came up once. The rearrangement joins TRBV5-6 to TRBJ2-1; 9 positions agree with TRBD2. J was trimmed by 6 bases and V by 0 bases; bases with no gene match: 7. Germline V lookup: CDR1 SGHDT, CDR2 YYEEEE. The CDR3 length is 16 residues. The CDR3 is CASSLGVLAGINEQFF. The CDR3 nucleotides read TGTGCCAGCAGCTTGGGGGTCCTAGCGGGGATCAATGAGCAGTTCTTC.

This chain uses TRBV7-8 with TRBJ2-4; 16 bases align to TRBD2. J gave up 1 base and V 5 bases, and 5 bases lay outside the gene matches. Germline V gene data show CDR1 as SGHVS and CDR2 as FQNEAQ. The CDR3 extends over 18 amino acids. Written as DNA, the CDR3 is TGTGCCAGCAGCGCCGGGACTAGCGGGGGGGCGGCCAAAAACATTCAGTACTTC. Translated, it gives CASSAGTSGGAAKNIQYF.

This chain links TRBV25-1 with TRBJ1-3; 7 bases are shared with TRBD1. With V trimmed by 0 bases and J by 3 bases, 5 bases remained unmatched. Germline CDR1 MGHDK, CDR2 SYGVNS. The CDR3 is 16 amino acids. CDR3: CASSEYSAGGGNTIYF. CDR3 nucleotide sequence: TGTGCCAGCAGTGAATACTCGGCAGGGGGTGGAAACACCATATATTTT.

The chain links TRBV25-1 to TRBJ1-4; 9 bases are a match to TRBD1. With V trimmed by 2 bases and J by 6 bases, 4 bases remained unmatched. Germline CDR1 MGHDK, CDR2 SYGVNS. CDR3 length: 15 residues. CDR3 in amino acids: CASSEIQGADEKLFF. The CDR3 bases are TGTGCCAGCAGTGAAATACAGGGGGCGGATGAAAAACTGTTTTTT.

The rearrangement links TRBV23-1 to TRBJ2-5; possible D gene TRBD2, 7 bases. TRBV23-1 is flagged as an ORF with uncertain function. CDR3 length equals 15 residues. V lost 5 bases and J lost 6, with 19 bases in between. The CDR3 region is CASSGRNREGKTQYF. DNA for the CDR3: TGCGCCAGCAGTGGGCGGAACAGGGAGGGGAAGACCCAGTACTTC.

This chain links TRBV11-3 with TRBJ2-5; 7 nucleotides match TRBD2. V shed 5 bases, J shed 3 bases, and the junction held 6 bases outside the gene matches. The germline V gene has CDR1 SGHNT and CDR2 YENEEA. CDR3 length: 14 amino acids. Written as DNA, the CDR3 is TGTGCCAGCAGCAACAGCGGGGTAAAAGAGACCCAGTACTTC. Protein: CASSNSGVKETQYF.

The chain carries TRBV2 and TRBJ2-7; D unresolved. V was cut by 7 bases and J by 0 bases, with 7 bases left in between. This CDR3 comprises 12 residues. Germline loops: CDR1 SNHLY, CDR2 FYNNEI. The CDR3 sequence is CASKGSSYEQYF. The CDR3 DNA reads as TGTGCCAGCAAGGGCAGCTCCTACGAGCAGTACTTC.

V gene TRBV15 combines with J gene TRBJ1-2; D ambiguous. The V gene lost 3 bases and the J gene lost 4 bases, with 12 bases spanning the gap. Germline V lookup: CDR1 LNHNV, CDR2 YYDKDF (reference sequence). The CDR3 contains 14 residues. The CDR3 DNA follows: TGTGCCACCAGCAGTGGAGGGAGGCGCTATGGCTACACCTTC. This codes for CATSSGGRRYGYTF.

The genes are TRBV9 and TRBJ1-1; 8 bases agree with TRBD1. The CDR3 is 16 amino acids. The V gene end was trimmed by 0 bases and the J gene end by 3 bases; junction bases not matched to a gene: 7. Germline CDR1 SGDLS, CDR2 YYNGEE. In nucleotides, the CDR3 is TGTGCCAGCAGCGTAGTGGACAGGGTAATCGACACTGAAGCTTTCTTT. As protein: CASSVVDRVIDTEAFF.

This chain links TRBV12-5 with TRBJ1-5; maybe TRBD1 (6 bases). The CDR3 is made up of 14 amino acids. Germline V CDR1 and CDR2: LGHNT, FRNRAP. V gave up 7 bases and J gave up 0 bases, with 10 bases separating them. The DNA of the CDR3 is TGTGCTAGTGTTCAGGGGAGTAGCAATCAGCCCCAGCATTTT. Translated: CASVQGSSNQPQHF.

This clone was seen a handful of times. The gene calls are TRBV7-8 and TRBJ2-6, with D unresolved. V dropped 0 bases and J dropped 0 bases, with 6 bases sitting between them. This CDR3 has 16 amino acids. Germline lookup yields CDR1 SGHVS and CDR2 FQNEAQ. CDR3 loop: CASSLAVVSGANVLTF. The CDR3 nucleotides read TGTGCCAGCAGCTTAGCGGTGGTCTCTGGGGCCAACGTCCTGACTTTC.

The sample holds many counts of this clone. The chain is built from TRBV7-2 and TRBJ1-2, with D possibly being TRBD1 (6 bases). CDR1 is SGHTA, CDR2 FQGNSA, per germline. With 4 bases removed from V and 3 bases from J, the gap between germline ends came to 18 bases. The CDR3 loop spans 16 amino acids. This CDR3 is CASSSPRGGVDYGYTF. In DNA, the CDR3 is TGTGCCAGCAGCTCCCCGAGGGGGGGAGTCGACTATGGCTACACCTTC.